The 6 T cell receptor beta chains listed next were all sequenced from one sample in a study of blood T cells in healthy people across ages. Sample-barcoded 5' priming and a J-beta primer mix drove a second PCR of about 6 to 11 cycles. One entry per CDR3 protein, called by TCRdb with MiXCR from the 5' RACE reads. The sample carries 650,000 to 800,000 distinct CDR3 sequences, roughly 44% recorded once. The material sequenced was blood. These receptors came from a man between 60 and 75 years old in good health.

The table lists this clonotype with many counts. This chain links TRBV5-1 with TRBJ2-5; D possibly corresponds to TRBD2 (7 bases). Germline V gene data show CDR1 as SGHRS and CDR2 as YFSETQ. This CDR3 has 18 residues. Trimming cost V 3 bases and J 4 bases, with 25 bases left between them. This CDR3 reads CASSSPSGGPRFGETQYF. The DNA for the CDR3 is TGCGCCAGCAGCTCCCCATCCGGGGGGCCAAGATTCGGAGAGACCCAGTACTTC. Complete variable domain (other parts from reference TRBV5-1 and TRBJ2-5): KAGVTQTPRYLIKTRGQQVTLSCSPISGHRSVSWYQQTPGQGLQFLFEYFSETQRNKGNFPGRFSGRQFSNSRSEMNVSTLELGDSALYLCASSSPSGGPRFGETQYFGPGTRLLVL.

This clonotype was observed at least ten times. The V gene is TRBV29-1, the J gene TRBJ2-3; no clear D. CDR1 and CDR2 (germline): SQVTM, ANQGSEA. The ends were cut back, 6 bases at V and 5 bases at J, with 6 bases in the middle. CDR3 size: 10 residues. The CDR3 sequence: CSVTRDTQYF. CDR3 nucleotides: TGCAGCGTCACCCGAGATACGCAGTATTTT.

There are a few counts of this clonotype. V usage is TRBV7-8 and J usage is TRBJ2-7; TRBD1 matches at 7 bases. The V segment lost 4 bases and the J segment 9 bases; nucleotides outside the gene matches: 15. Germline lookup yields CDR1 SGHVS and CDR2 FQNEAQ. The CDR3 spans 15 residues. CDR3 amino acids: CASSSIPRQGGGQYF. The DNA of the CDR3 is TGTGCCAGCAGCTCGATCCCAAGACAGGGCGGAGGGCAGTACTTC.

This clonotype was seen at least ten times. This rearrangement joins TRBV7-2 to TRBJ1-1; D might be TRBD1 (5 bases). From germline, CDR1 is SGHTA and CDR2 FQGNSA. This CDR3 has 14 residues. Trimming cost V 0 bases and J 1 base, with 6 bases left between them. CDR3 residues: CASSLAQGNTEAFF. For the CDR3, the DNA is TGTGCCAGCAGCTTAGCGCAGGGGAACACTGAAGCTTTCTTT.

The rearrangement joins TRBV5-1 to TRBJ2-2; 13 positions match TRBD2. The CDR3 contains 18 residues. V was clipped by 2 bases and J by 2 bases; unmatched bases: 6. CDR1 is SGHRS, CDR2 YFSETQ, per germline. The CDR3 DNA follows: TGCGCCAGCAGCTTACGGACTAGCGGGGGCCGTAACACCGGGGAGCTGTTTTTT. This sequence encodes CASSLRTSGGRNTGELFF.

The J gene is TRBJ2-3, the V gene TRBV15; 7 bases map to TRBD1. Germline values: CDR1 LNHNV, CDR2 YYDKDF (reference sequence). Trimming took 8 bases from V and 2 from J; bases not matched to a gene: 7. The CDR3 spans 14 residues. Here the CDR3 DNA reads TGTGCCACCGGGTCGACAGGGTTCACAGATACGCAGTATTTT. Its protein is CATGSTGFTDTQYF.